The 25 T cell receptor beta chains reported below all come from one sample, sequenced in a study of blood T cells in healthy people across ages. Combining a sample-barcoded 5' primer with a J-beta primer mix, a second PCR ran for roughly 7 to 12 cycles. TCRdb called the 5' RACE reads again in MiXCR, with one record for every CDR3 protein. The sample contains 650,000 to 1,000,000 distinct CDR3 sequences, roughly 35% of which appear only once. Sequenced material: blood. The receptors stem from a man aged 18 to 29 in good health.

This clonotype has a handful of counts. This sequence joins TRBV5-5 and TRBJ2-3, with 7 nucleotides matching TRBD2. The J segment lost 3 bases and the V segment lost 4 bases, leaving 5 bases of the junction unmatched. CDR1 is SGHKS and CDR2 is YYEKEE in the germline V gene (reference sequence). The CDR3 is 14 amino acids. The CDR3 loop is CASSLWGGTDTQYF. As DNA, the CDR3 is TGTGCCAGCAGCCTTTGGGGGGGGACAGATACGCAGTATTTT.

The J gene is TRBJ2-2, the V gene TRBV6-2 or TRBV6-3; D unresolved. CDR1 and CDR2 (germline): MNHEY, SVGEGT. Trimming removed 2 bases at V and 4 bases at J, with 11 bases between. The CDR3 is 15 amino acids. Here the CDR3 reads CASSYMQASTGELFF. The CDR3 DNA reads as TGTGCCAGCAGTTACATGCAGGCCAGCACCGGGGAGCTGTTTTTT.

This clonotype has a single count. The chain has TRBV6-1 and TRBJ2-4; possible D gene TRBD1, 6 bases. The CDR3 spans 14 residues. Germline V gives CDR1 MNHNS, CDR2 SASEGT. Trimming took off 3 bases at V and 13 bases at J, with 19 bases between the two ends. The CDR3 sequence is CASSEQGSRGLQYF. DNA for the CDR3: TGTGCCAGCAGTGAGCAGGGGTCGCGCGGGTTGCAGTACTTC.

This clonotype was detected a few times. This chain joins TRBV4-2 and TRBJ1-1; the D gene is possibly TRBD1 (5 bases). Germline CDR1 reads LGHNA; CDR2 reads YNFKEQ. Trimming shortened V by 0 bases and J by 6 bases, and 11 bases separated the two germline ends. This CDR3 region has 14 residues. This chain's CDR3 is CASSQDQGTPEAFF. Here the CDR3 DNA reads TGTGCCAGCAGCCAAGATCAGGGTACGCCTGAAGCTTTCTTT.

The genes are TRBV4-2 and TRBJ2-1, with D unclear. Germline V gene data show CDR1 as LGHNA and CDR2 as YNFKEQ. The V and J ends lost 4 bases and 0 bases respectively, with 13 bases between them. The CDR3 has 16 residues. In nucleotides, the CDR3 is TGTGCCAGCAGCCCCCGGCCTGCAAGCTCCTACAATGAGCAGTTCTTC. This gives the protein CASSPRPASSYNEQFF.

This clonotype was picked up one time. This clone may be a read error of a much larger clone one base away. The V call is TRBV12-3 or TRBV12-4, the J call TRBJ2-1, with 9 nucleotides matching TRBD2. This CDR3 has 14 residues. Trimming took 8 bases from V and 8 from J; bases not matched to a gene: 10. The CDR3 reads CASDSGTSSYEQFF. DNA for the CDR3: TGTGCCAGCGACTCCGGGACTAGCTCCTATGAGCAGTTCTTC.

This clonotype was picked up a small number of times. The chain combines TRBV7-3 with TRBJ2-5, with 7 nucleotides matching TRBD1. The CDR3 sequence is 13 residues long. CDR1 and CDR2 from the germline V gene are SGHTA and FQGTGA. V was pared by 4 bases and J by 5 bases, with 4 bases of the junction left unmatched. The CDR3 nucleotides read TGTGCCAGCAGCTGGTCAGGGGGTGAGACCCAGTACTTC. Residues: CASSWSGGETQYF.

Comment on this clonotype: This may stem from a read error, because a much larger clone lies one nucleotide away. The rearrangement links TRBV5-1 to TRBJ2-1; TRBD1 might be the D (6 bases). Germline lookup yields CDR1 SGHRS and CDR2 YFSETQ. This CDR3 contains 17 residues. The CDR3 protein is CASSLRSGQSSYNERFF. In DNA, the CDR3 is TGCGCCAGCAGCTTGAGGTCAGGACAGAGCTCCTACAATGAGCGGTTCTTC. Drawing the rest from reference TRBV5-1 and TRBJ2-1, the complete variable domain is KAGVTQTPRYLIKTRGQQVTLSCSPISGHRSVSWYQQTPGQGLQFLFEYFSETQRNKGNFPGRFSGRQFSNSRSEMNVSTLELGDSALYLCASSLRSGQSSYNERFFGPGTRLTVL.

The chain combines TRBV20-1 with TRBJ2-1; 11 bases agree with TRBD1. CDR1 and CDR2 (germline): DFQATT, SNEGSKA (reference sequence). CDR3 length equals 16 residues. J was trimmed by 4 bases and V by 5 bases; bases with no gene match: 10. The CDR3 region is CSAQDSGTGGYNEQFF. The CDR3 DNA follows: TGCAGTGCTCAAGACTCCGGGACAGGGGGGTACAATGAGCAGTTCTTC.

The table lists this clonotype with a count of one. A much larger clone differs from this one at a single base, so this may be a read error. CDR3: CACRLAGGTDTQYF. CDR3 bases: TGTGCCTGCCGACTAGCGGGGGGCACAGATACGCAGTATTTT. The J gene is TRBJ2-3, the V gene TRBV7-2; the match to TRBD2 covers 12 bases. This CDR3 is built from 14 residues. The V segment lost 11 bases and the J segment 1 base; nucleotides outside the gene matches: 4. Germline V gives CDR1 SGHTA, CDR2 FQGNSA.

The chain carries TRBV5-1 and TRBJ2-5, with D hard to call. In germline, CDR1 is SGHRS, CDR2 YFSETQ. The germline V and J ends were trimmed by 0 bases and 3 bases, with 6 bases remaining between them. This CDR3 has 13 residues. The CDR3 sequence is CASSLDQEETQYF. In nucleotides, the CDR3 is TGCGCCAGCAGCTTGGATCAGGAAGAGACCCAGTACTTC. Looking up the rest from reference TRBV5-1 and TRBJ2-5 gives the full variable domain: KAGVTQTPRYLIKTRGQQVTLSCSPISGHRSVSWYQQTPGQGLQFLFEYFSETQRNKGNFPGRFSGRQFSNSRSEMNVSTLELGDSALYLCASSLDQEETQYFGPGTRLLVL.

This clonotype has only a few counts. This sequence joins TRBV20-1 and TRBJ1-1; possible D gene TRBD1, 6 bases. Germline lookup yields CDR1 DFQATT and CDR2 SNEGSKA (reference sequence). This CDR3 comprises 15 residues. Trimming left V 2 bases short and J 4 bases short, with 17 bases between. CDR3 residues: CSARPETGRLTEAFF. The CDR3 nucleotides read TGCAGTGCTAGACCTGAGACAGGACGCCTCACTGAAGCTTTCTTT.

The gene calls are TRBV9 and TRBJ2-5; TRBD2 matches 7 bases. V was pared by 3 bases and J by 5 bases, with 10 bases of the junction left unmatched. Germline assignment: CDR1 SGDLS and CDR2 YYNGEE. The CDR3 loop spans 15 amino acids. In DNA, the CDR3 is TGTGCCAGCAGCGACCTAGCGGCATCGGGGGAGACCCAGTACTTC. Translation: CASSDLAASGETQYF. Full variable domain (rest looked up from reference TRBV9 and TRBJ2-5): DSGVTQTPKHLITATGQRVTLRCSPRSGDLSVYWYQQSLDQGLQFLIQYYNGEERAKGNILERFSAQQFPDLHSELNLSSLELGDSALYFCASSDLAASGETQYFGPGTRLLVL.

As DNA, the CDR3 is TGTGCCAGCAGTCCTTCCCCGACATACGAGCAGTACTTC. Encoded protein: CASSPSPTYEQYF. This chain joins TRBV2 and TRBJ2-7; D remains ambiguous. Trimming stripped 5 bases from V and 4 bases from J, with 12 bases between. The CDR3 extends over 13 amino acids. Germline CDR1 is SNHLY and CDR2 is FYNNEI.

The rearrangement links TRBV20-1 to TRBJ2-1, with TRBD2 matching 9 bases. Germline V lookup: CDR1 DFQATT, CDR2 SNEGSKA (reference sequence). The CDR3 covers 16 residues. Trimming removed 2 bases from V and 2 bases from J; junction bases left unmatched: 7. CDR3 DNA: TGCAGTGCTAGATCCTCTCTAGCGGGGACCTACAATGAGCAGTTCTTC. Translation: CSARSSLAGTYNEQFF.

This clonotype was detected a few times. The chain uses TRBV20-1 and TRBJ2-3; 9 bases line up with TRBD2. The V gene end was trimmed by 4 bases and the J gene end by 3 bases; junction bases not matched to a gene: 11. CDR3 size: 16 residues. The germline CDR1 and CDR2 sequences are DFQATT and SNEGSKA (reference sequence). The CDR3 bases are TGCAGTGCTATTCGAGCGGGGGGTGCAGCGACAGATACGCAGTATTTT. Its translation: CSAIRAGGAATDTQYF.

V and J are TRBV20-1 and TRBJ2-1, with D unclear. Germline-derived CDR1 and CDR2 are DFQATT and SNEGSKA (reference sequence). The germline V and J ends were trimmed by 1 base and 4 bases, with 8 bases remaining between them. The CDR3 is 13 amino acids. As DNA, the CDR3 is TGCAGTGCTAGAGGGGTGTCTTACAATGAGCAGTTCTTC. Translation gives CSARGVSYNEQFF.

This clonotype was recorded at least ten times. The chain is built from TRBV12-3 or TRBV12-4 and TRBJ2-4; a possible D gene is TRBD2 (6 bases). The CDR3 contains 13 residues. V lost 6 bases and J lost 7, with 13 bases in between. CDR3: CASRLSGRNIQYF. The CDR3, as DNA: TGTGCCAGCAGGCTTAGCGGACGGAACATTCAGTACTTC.

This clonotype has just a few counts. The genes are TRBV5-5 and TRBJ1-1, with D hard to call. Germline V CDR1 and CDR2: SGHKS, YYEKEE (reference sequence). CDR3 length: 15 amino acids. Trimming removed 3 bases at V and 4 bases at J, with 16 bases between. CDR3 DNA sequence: TGTGCCAGCAGCTATATGATGGAGCCCTCCACTGAAGCTTTCTTT. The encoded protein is CASSYMMEPSTEAFF.

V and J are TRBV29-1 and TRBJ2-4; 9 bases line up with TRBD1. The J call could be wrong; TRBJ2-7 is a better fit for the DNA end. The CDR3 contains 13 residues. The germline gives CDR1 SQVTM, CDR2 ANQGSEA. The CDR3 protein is CSTMGQGNYEQYF. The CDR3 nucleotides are TGCAGCACCATGGGACAGGGTAACTACGAGCAGTACTTC.

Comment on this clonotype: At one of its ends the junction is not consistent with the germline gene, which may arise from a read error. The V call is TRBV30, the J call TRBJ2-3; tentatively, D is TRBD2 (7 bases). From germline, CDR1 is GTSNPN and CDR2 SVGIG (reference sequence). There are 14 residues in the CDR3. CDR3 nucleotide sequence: TGTGCCTGGAGATGGGGGGGGCCTACAGATGCGCAGTATTTT. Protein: CAWRWGGPTDAQYF.

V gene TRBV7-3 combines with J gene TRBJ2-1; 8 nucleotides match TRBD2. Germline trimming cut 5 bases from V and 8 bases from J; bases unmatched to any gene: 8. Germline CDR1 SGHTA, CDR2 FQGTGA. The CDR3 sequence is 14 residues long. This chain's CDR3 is CASSPGSGAYEQFF. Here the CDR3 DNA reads TGTGCCAGCAGCCCGGGTAGCGGGGCATATGAGCAGTTCTTC.

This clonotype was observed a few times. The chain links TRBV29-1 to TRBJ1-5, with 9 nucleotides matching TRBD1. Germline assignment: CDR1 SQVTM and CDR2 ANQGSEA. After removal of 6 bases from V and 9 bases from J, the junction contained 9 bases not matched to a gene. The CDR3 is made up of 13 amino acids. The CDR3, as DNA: TGCAGCGTCACAGGGGGCCGAGGGTTGCCCCAGCATTTT. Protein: CSVTGGRGLPQHF.

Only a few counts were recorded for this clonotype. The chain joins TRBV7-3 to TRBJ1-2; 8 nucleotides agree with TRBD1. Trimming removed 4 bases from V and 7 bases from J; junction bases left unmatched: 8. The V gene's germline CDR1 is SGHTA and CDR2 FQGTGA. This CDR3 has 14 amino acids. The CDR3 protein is CASSWTDRESGYTF. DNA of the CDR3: TGTGCCAGCAGCTGGACGGACAGGGAGAGTGGCTACACCTTC. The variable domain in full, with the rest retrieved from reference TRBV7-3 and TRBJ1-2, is GAGVSQTPSNKVTEKGKYVELRCDPISGHTALYWYRQSLGQGPEFLIYFQGTGAADDSGLPNDRFFAVRPEGSVSTLKIQRTERGDSAVYLCASSWTDRESGYTFGSGTRLTVV.

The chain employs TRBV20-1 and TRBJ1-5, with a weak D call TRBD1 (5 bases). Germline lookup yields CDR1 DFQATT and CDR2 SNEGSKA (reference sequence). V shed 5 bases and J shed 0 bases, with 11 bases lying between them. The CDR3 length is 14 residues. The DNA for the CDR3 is TGCAGTGCTCAGGACACGTATAGCAATCAGCCCCAGCATTTT. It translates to CSAQDTYSNQPQHF.